This is a list of T cell receptor beta chains from one sample in a study of T cell responses to AZD1222 COVID-19 vaccine. TCRdb's copy holds only in-frame clones and misses some; the assay was immunoSEQ multiplex PCR. The table has around 130,000 clones, roughly nine tenths seen once; the top ten hold about 3%. The sample was peripheral blood, taken 28 days after the second AZD1222 dose. All receptors derive from an adult who received the AZD1222 COVID-19 vaccine. The conserved cysteine and the conserved F or W are not part of the CDR3 here. D genes are given only for firm matches.

V gene	J gene	D gene	CDR3 protein
TRBV5-4	TRBJ1-6	TRBD1	ASRGQGTHNSPLH
TRBV3-1/TRBV3-2	TRBJ2-7	TRBD2	ASSQGSASGVYEQY
TRBV6-5	TRBJ1-2	NA	ASTRGLNYGYT
TRBV2	TRBJ1-1	NA	ASMQIKLNTEAF
TRBV5-1	TRBJ1-1	NA	ASSPTVATEAF
TRBV7-2	TRBJ2-7	NA	ASSLVTGSYEQY
TRBV7-8	TRBJ2-7	NA	ASSPLYEQY
TRBV5-1	TRBJ2-3	NA	ASSLLRPTDTQY
TRBV14	TRBJ2-6	TRBD1	ASSPRTGFIMGGANVLT
TRBV27	TRBJ1-6	NA	ASNRDGINSPLH
TRBV12-5	TRBJ1-1	NA	ASVGVGYTEAF
TRBV9	TRBJ1-1	NA	ASGRDGANTEAF
TRBV4-1	TRBJ1-1	NA	ASSQVRASNTEAF
TRBV19	TRBJ1-4	NA	ASSIDRGNEKLF
TRBV7-2	TRBJ1-5	TRBD1	ASSPWGTGINQPQH
TRBV5-5	TRBJ1-2	TRBD1	ASSPSGGHGYT
TRBV2	TRBJ1-6	NA	ASSEQRRLSSPF
TRBV6-5	TRBJ1-6	TRBD1	ASGTGDKISPLH
TRBV3-1/TRBV3-2	TRBJ2-7	TRBD1	ASSQIGQGAAY
TRBV6-5	TRBJ1-5	TRBD1	ASSYPGQGNQPQH
TRBV6-6	TRBJ1-4	NA	ASSQTEQSLQSNEKLF
TRBV7-2	TRBJ1-6	NA	ASSAQGGGYNSPLH
TRBV11-3	TRBJ2-5	NA	ASSPRGAEETQY
TRBV4-1	TRBJ2-7	NA	ASSPDLDEQY
TRBV6-4	TRBJ1-1	NA	ASSAMGGTEAF
TRBV5-1	TRBJ2-3	NA	ASSTGVPGTQY
TRBV2	TRBJ1-2	NA	ASRSVIYGYT
TRBV6-4	TRBJ1-5	NA	ASSESGNQPQH
TRBV2	TRBJ1-1	NA	ASSGGTNTEAF
TRBV7-9	TRBJ2-1	NA	ASSPDTDRSDEQF
TRBV11-2	TRBJ1-6	NA	ASSLINSPLH
TRBV6-2/TRBV6-3	TRBJ1-2	TRBD1	ASSPMATGSVYGYT
TRBV6-6	TRBJ1-1	NA	ASSHGTANTEAF
TRBV30	TRBJ1-1	NA	AWNDGNTEAF
TRBV2	TRBJ1-1	NA	ASMRVYTNTEAF
TRBV7-8	TRBJ1-1	TRBD1	ASRHDRGSSEAF
TRBV5-5	TRBJ1-1	NA	ASSLNAEAF
TRBV19	TRBJ2-2	NA	ASSIDHSGGELF
TRBV7-2	TRBJ1-6	NA	ASSPLVMDSPLH
TRBV29-1	TRBJ2-2	TRBD2	SVGVAGAGELF
TRBV3-1/TRBV3-2	TRBJ1-3	NA	ASSLRTVSGNTIY
TRBV7-3	TRBJ2-2	NA	ASNGGPNTGELF
TRBV30	TRBJ1-5	NA	AWQGNSNQPQH
TRBV18	TRBJ1-3	NA	ASSPKAAGSPSGNTIY
TRBV10-3	TRBJ1-4	NA	AISESEGIQGKLF
TRBV27	TRBJ1-3	NA	ASSLPSGTAGNTIY
TRBV6-4	TRBJ2-1	TRBD2	ASSPTSGDAANEQF
TRBV29-1	TRBJ1-3	NA	SGQKTSGNTIY
TRBV2	TRBJ2-2	NA	ASTPGRFTGELF
TRBV7-9	TRBJ2-5	TRBD2	ASSLTSGQVQETQY
TRBV3-1/TRBV3-2	TRBJ1-6	NA	ASSPGRDSNSPLH
TRBV7-3	TRBJ1-1	TRBD1	ASSARQGSEAF
TRBV23-1	TRBJ1-5	NA	ATNKPYSNQPQH
TRBV5-1	TRBJ1-6	NA	ASSLAGFGSPLH
TRBV29-1	TRBJ2-7	NA	SVGGGSGYEQY